This T cell receptor beta chain was identified in a study of T cells after posttransplantation cyclophosphamide. Trimming left V 3 bases short and J 3 bases short, with 15 bases between. The CDR3 sequence is 15 residues long. Germline V CDR1 and CDR2: KGHSH, LQKENI. Produced via immunoSEQ multiplex PCR; TCRdb's table is partial and in-frame only. The repertoire consists of about 20,000 clones, with about 90% occurring once and the leading ten covering 5.5% to 7.5%. A marrow graft followed busulfan-fludarabine conditioning, with cyclophosphamide on days +3 and +4. J is TRBJ2-7 and V is TRBV18; D may be TRBD1 (5 bases). The TCR comes from a female patient in her 40s who received an allogeneic stem cell transplant from a related donor, was CMV-positive, and had no GVHD. The T cells may partly be graft donor cells. The starting material was PBMCs, obtained after allogeneic stem cell transplant with posttransplant cyclophosphamide. For the CDR3, the DNA is TGTGCCAGCTCACCCCAGACCGGACAAATCTACGAGCAGTACTTC. Protein sequence: CASSPQTGQIYEQYF.